The 18 T cell receptor beta chains below come from one sample, sequenced in a study of radiotherapy plus CTLA-4 blockade in lung cancer. The data were produced by immunoSEQ multiplex PCR, yet TCRdb's version contains in-frame clones alone and is incomplete. The data contain around 82,000 clones, approximately 84% of them singletons. This material consisted of peripheral blood, taken from a patient treated with radiotherapy plus ipilimumab. Every receptor here comes from a human donor with non-small cell lung cancer who had stable disease on radiotherapy plus ipilimumab.

This sequence joins TRBV7-3 and TRBJ1-2; D remains unclear. The CDR3 extends over 13 amino acids. CDR1 is SGHTA and CDR2 is FQGTGA in the germline V gene. V lost 5 bases and J lost 8, with 15 bases in between. The CDR3: CASSPGPLGGYTF. The CDR3 bases are TGTGCCAGCAGCCCCGGGCCCCTGGGAGGCTACACCTTC.

This clone appeared once. V is TRBV2 and J is TRBJ2-1; tentatively, D is TRBD1 (6 bases). The V end was cut by 6 bases, the J end by 0 bases, with 12 bases between. CDR1 is SNHLY, CDR2 FYNNEI, per germline. This CDR3 is 15 amino acids long. The CDR3 nucleotides are TGTGCCAGCAGGGCCGACAGGACCTCCTACAATGAGCAGTTCTTC. Translation: CASRADRTSYNEQFF.

This chain's CDR3 is CASSRQGAEAFF. CDR3 coding DNA: TGTGCCAGTAGCCGACAGGGCGCGGAAGCTTTCTTT. V gene TRBV19 combines with J gene TRBJ1-1, with 7 bases identical to TRBD1. With 6 bases clipped from V and 8 bases from J, the junction kept 6 bases outside the gene matches. This CDR3 contains 12 residues. From germline, CDR1 is LNHDA and CDR2 SQIVND (reference sequence).

The J gene is TRBJ2-3, the V gene TRBV30, with TRBD1 identical over 9 bases. The ends lost 5 bases at V and 5 bases at J; junction bases unmatched: 8. The germline V gene encodes CDR1 GTSNPN and CDR2 SVGIG (reference sequence). The CDR3 has 14 amino acids. The CDR3 nucleotides read TGTGCCTGGTCCCCCGGGACAGGGAGAGATACGCAGTATTTT. This encodes CAWSPGTGRDTQYF.

This clone was counted a single time. V gene TRBV6-1 combines with J gene TRBJ1-2; D remains unclear. CDR1 and CDR2 (germline): MNHNS, SASEGT. Trimming took 1 base from V and 0 from J, leaving 6 bases between them. CDR3 length: 14 residues. The CDR3 DNA reads TGTGCCAGCAGTGAAGGAACAGCTAACTATGGCTACACCTTC. Its translation: CASSEGTANYGYTF.

This chain connects TRBV9 to TRBJ2-3; a weak D match, TRBD2 (6 bases). Germline V gives CDR1 SGDLS, CDR2 YYNGEE. The CDR3 has 14 residues. V was clipped by 2 bases and J by 0 bases, with 7 bases between them. CDR3 protein: CASSVSGSTDTQYF. CDR3 DNA sequence: TGTGCCAGCAGCGTTAGCGGTAGCACAGATACGCAGTATTTT.

The chain couples TRBV28 to TRBJ1-1, with D tentatively TRBD1 (5 bases). The ends were cut back, 7 bases at V and 2 bases at J, with 23 bases in the middle. CDR3 size: 17 residues. Germline V CDR1 and CDR2: MDHEN, SYDVKM. The chain's CDR3 is CASIVSLRHRLNTEAFF. The CDR3 DNA is TGTGCCAGCATCGTTTCCCTAAGACACAGGCTAAACACTGAAGCTTTCTTT.

The J gene is TRBJ1-2, the V gene TRBV29-1; 7 bases are a match to TRBD1. The CDR3 is made up of 12 amino acids. The germline V gene encodes CDR1 SQVTM and CDR2 ANQGSEA. Trimming took 3 bases from V and 7 from J; bases not matched to a gene: 5. The chain's CDR3 is CSVETGFGGYTF. The CDR3 nucleotides are TGCAGCGTTGAGACAGGGTTCGGTGGCTACACCTTC.

This chain uses TRBV28 with TRBJ2-5; maybe TRBD1 (5 bases). V was cut by 3 bases and J by 5 bases, with 13 bases left in between. Per the germline V gene, CDR1 is MDHEN and CDR2 is SYDVKM. This CDR3 region has 14 residues. For the CDR3, the DNA is TGTGCCAGCAGTTTTGGCGTAGGGGTGGAGACCCAGTACTTC. It is translated as CASSFGVGVETQYF.

The chain combines TRBV6-1 with TRBJ1-5; 8 nucleotides line up with TRBD1. With 6 bases clipped from V and 6 bases from J, the junction kept 4 bases outside the gene matches. The length of the CDR3 is 13 residues. Germline CDR1 and CDR2: MNHNS and SASEGT. The CDR3 sequence is CASSQGAGQPQHF. The CDR3 DNA reads TGTGCCAGCAGCCAGGGGGCTGGTCAGCCCCAGCATTTT.

Of note for this clone: This specimen includes other DNA sequences encoding the same CDR3. V gene TRBV2 combines with J gene TRBJ2-3; maybe TRBD2 (5 bases). The germline V and J ends were trimmed by 1 base and 3 bases, with 17 bases remaining between them. The CDR3 runs 17 residues. Germline loops: CDR1 SNHLY, CDR2 FYNNEI. The CDR3 is CASSEEWVGVGTDTQYF. Here the CDR3 DNA reads TGTGCCAGCAGTGAAGAATGGGTGGGAGTGGGAACAGATACGCAGTATTTT.

This chain links TRBV11-2 with TRBJ1-3; 7 bases map to TRBD1. J gave up 0 bases and V 5 bases, and 7 bases lay outside the gene matches. The CDR3 loop spans 16 amino acids. Looked up from germline, CDR1 is SGHAT and CDR2 is FQNNGV. The CDR3 DNA is TGTGCCAGCAGCACCCGGACAGGATTCTCTGGAAACACCATATATTTT. As protein: CASSTRTGFSGNTIYF.

This clone has only one observation. V usage is TRBV28 and J usage is TRBJ2-5; maybe TRBD1 (5 bases). The germline V gene has CDR1 MDHEN and CDR2 SYDVKM. Trimming cost V 4 bases and J 4 bases, with 16 bases left between them. This CDR3 has 15 residues. The CDR3 is CASSSSEGARETQYF. Written as DNA, the CDR3 is TGTGCCAGCAGTTCCTCCGAAGGGGCCCGAGAGACCCAGTACTTC. The full variable domain, with the rest looked up from reference TRBV28 and TRBJ2-5, is DVKVTQSSRYLVKRTGEKVFLECVQDMDHENMFWYRQDPGLGLRLIYFSYDVKMKEKGDIPEGYSVSREKKERFSLILESASTNQTSMYLCASSSSEGARETQYFGPGTRLLVL.

V is TRBV5-1 and J is TRBJ2-1; possible D gene TRBD2, 6 bases. V shed 4 bases and J shed 6 bases, with 17 bases lying between them. Per the germline V gene, CDR1 is SGHRS and CDR2 is YFSETQ. This CDR3 comprises 15 residues. The CDR3 sequence is CASSVPRDSANEQFF. The CDR3 DNA is TGCGCCAGCAGCGTACCCCGGGACTCCGCCAATGAGCAGTTCTTC. Filled out from reference TRBV5-1 and TRBJ2-1, the complete variable domain reads KAGVTQTPRYLIKTRGQQVTLSCSPISGHRSVSWYQQTPGQGLQFLFEYFSETQRNKGNFPGRFSGRQFSNSRSEMNVSTLELGDSALYLCASSVPRDSANEQFFGPGTRLTVL.

V usage is TRBV7-3 and J usage is TRBJ1-1; D remains ambiguous. Germline V gene lookup returns CDR1 SGHTA and CDR2 FQGTGA. The CDR3 spans 13 residues. V gave up 2 bases and J gave up 1 base, with 5 bases separating them. The CDR3 here is CASSLGKNTEAFF. The CDR3 nucleotides are TGTGCCAGCAGCTTAGGGAAGAACACTGAAGCTTTCTTT.

V and J are TRBV14 and TRBJ2-3; D is undetermined. The ends were cut back, 4 bases at V and 6 bases at J, with 17 bases in the middle. The CDR3 consists of 15 residues. Germline V CDR1 and CDR2: SGHDN, FVKESK. CDR3 sequence reads: CASSLRDWRLDTQYF. Here the CDR3 DNA reads TGTGCCAGCAGCCTAAGAGATTGGCGGCTGGATACGCAGTATTTT.

The V call is TRBV6-5, the J call TRBJ2-7; perhaps TRBD1 as D (6 bases). Germline CDR1 is MNHEY and CDR2 is SVGAGI. V lost 4 bases to trimming and J lost 7 bases, with 20 bases between them. CDR3 length: 15 residues. CDR3: CASSFRGVALREQYF. The CDR3, as DNA: TGTGCCAGCAGTTTCAGGGGAGTGGCTCTAAGGGAGCAGTACTTC.

V gene TRBV2 combines with J gene TRBJ2-7, with TRBD1 matching 9 bases. The junction had 6 bases not matched to a gene; V was cut back by 7 bases and J by 2 bases. CDR1 SNHLY and CDR2 FYNNEI come from the germline V gene. The CDR3 length is 14 residues. CDR3 DNA sequence: TGTGCCAGCATGCCGAGACAGGGGGCCTACGAGCAGTACTTC. This codes for CASMPRQGAYEQYF.